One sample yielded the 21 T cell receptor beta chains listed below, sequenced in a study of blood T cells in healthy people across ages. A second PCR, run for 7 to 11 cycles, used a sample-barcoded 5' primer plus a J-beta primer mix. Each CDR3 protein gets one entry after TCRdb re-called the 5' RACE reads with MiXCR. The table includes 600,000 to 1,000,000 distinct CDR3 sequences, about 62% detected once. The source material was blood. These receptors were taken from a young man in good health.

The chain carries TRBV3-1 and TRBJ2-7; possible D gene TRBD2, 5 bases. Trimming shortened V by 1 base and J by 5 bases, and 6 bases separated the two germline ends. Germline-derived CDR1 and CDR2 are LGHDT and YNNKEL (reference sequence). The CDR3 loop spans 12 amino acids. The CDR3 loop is CASSQAGDEQYF. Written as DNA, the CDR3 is TGTGCCAGCAGCCAAGCCGGGGACGAGCAGTACTTC.

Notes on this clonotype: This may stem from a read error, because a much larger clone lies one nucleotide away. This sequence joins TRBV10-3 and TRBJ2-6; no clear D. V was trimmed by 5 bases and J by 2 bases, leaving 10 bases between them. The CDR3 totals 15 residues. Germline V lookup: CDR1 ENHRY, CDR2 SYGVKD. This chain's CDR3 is CAISKPHAGANVLTF. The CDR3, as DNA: TGTGCCATCAGTAAGCCTCACGCTGGGGCCAACGTCCTGACTTTC.

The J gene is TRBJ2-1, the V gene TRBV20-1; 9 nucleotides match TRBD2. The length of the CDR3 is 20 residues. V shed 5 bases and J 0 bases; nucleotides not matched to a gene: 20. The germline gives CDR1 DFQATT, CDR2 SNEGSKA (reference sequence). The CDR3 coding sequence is TGCAGTGCTCACGAAATACGACTAGCGGACGGACCAAGCTCCTACAATGAGCAGTTCTTC. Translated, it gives CSAHEIRLADGPSSYNEQFF.

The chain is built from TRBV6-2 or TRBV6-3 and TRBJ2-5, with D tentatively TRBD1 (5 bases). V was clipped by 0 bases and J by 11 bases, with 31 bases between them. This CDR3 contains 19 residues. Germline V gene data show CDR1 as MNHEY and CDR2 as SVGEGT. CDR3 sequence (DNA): TGTGCCAGCAGTTACTCGGCAGGGAATACCAGGAGCTCCTACAATGAGCAGTACTTC. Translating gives CASSYSAGNTRSSYNEQYF.

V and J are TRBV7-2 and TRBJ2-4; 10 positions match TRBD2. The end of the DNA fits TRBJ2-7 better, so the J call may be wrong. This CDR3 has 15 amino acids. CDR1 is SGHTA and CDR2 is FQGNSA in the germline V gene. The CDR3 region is CASSPAGTSVHEQYF. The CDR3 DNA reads TGTGCCAGCAGCCCCGCTGGGACTAGCGTACACGAGCAGTACTTC.

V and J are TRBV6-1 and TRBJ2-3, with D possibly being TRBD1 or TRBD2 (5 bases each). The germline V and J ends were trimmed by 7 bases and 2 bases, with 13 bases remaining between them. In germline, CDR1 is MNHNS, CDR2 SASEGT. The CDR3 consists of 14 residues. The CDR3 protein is CASTLTGHTDTQYF. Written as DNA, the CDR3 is TGTGCCAGCACCCTTACGGGGCACACAGATACGCAGTATTTT.

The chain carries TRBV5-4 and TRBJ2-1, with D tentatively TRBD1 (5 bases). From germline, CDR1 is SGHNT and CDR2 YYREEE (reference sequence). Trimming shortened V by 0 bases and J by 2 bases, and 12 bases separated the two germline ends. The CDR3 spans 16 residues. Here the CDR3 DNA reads TGTGCCAGCAGCTTGGCCGGCAGGGCCCCCTACAATGAGCAGTTCTTC. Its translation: CASSLAGRAPYNEQFF. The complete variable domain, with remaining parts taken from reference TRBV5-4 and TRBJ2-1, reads ETGVTQSPTHLIKTRGQQVTLRCSSQSGHNTVSWYQQALGQGPQFIFQYYREEENGRGNFPPRFSGLQFPNYSSELNVNALELDDSALYLCASSLAGRAPYNEQFFGPGTRLTVL.

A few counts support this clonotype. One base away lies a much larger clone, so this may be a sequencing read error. CDR3 coding DNA: TGTGCCAGCAGCCCCCTAAGGAGCTCCTACAATGAGCAGTTCTTC. Translated, it gives CASSPLRSSYNEQFF. The chain combines TRBV11-2 with TRBJ2-1; D gene ambiguous. Trimming removed 5 bases at V and 0 bases at J, with 11 bases between. This CDR3 is 15 amino acids long. The V gene's germline CDR1 is SGHAT and CDR2 FQNNGV. Combining the CDR3 with reference TRBV11-2 and TRBJ2-1 gives the whole variable domain EAGVAQSPRYKIIEKRQSVAFWCNPISGHATLYWYQQILGQGPKLLIQFQNNGVVDDSQLPKDRFSAERLKGVDSTLKIQPAKLEDSAVYLCASSPLRSSYNEQFFGPGTRLTVL.

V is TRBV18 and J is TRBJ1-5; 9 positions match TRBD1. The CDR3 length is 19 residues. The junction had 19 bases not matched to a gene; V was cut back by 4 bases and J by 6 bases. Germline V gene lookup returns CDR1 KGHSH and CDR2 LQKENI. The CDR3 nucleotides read TGTGCCAGCTCACAAACCTTCCCTGGACAGGGGAGTGGAGGTCAGCCCCAGCATTTT. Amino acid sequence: CASSQTFPGQGSGGQPQHF.

This CDR3 reads CASSRQPRTSYEQYF. CDR3 sequence (DNA): TGCGCCAGCAGCCGCCAACCTAGAACCTCCTACGAGCAGTACTTC. The V and J genes are TRBV4-3 and TRBJ2-7; D not certain. Germline-derived CDR1 and CDR2 are LGHNA and YSLEER. V was pared by 4 bases and J by 0 bases, with 13 bases between. The CDR3 runs to 15 residues.

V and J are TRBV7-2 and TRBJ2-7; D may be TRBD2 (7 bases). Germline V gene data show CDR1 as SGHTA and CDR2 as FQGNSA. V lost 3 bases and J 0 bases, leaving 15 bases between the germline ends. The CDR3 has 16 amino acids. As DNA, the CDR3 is TGTGCCAGCAGCTTTCGGGGGGCGGGGAGCTCCTACGAGCAGTACTTC. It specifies CASSFRGAGSSYEQYF.

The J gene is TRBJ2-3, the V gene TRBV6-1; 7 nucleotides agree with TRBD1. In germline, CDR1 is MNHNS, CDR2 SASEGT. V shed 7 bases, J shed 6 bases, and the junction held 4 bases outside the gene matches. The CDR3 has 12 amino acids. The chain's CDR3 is CASNDRVDTQYF. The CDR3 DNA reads TGTGCCAGCAACGACAGGGTGGATACGCAGTATTTT.

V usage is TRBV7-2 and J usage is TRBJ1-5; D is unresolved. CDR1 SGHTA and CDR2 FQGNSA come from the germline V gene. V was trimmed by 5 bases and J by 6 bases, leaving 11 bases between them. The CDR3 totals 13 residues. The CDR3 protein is CASSELGGQPQHF. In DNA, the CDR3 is TGTGCCAGCAGCGAACTAGGTGGTCAGCCCCAGCATTTT.

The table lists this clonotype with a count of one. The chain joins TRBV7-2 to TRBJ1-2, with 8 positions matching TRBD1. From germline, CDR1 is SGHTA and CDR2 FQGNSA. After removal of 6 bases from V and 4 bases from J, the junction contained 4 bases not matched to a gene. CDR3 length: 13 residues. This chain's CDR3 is CASSWTGSYGYTF. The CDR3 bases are TGTGCCAGCAGTTGGACAGGGTCCTATGGCTACACCTTC.

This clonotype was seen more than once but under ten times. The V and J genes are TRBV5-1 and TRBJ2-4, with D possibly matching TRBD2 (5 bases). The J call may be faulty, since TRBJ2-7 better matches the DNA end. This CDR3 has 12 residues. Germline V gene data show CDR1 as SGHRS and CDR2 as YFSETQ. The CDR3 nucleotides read TGCGCCAGCAGCCCGGGAACTCGCGAGCAGTACTTC. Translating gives CASSPGTREQYF.

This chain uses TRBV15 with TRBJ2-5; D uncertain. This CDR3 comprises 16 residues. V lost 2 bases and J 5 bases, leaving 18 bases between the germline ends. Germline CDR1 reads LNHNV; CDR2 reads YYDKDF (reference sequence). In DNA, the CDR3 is TGTGCCACCAGCAGAAGGTCAAGTGGCCTGTGGGAGACCCAGTACTTC. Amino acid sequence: CATSRRSSGLWETQYF.

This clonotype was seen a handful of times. The CDR3 nucleotides are TGTGCCACCAGGGACAGGGAGGGCCACAATGAGCAGTTCTTC. This gives the protein CATRDREGHNEQFF. This chain connects TRBV10-3 to TRBJ2-1, with 9 nucleotides matching TRBD1. The CDR3 loop spans 14 amino acids. Trimming at V came to 10 bases and at J to 5 bases, leaving 9 bases not matched to a gene. The germline CDR1 and CDR2 sequences are ENHRY and SYGVKD.

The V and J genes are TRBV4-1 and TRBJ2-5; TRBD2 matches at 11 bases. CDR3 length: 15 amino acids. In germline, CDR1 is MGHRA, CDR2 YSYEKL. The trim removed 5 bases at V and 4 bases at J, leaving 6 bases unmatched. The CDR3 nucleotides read TGCGCCAGCAGCACCTTGGGACTAGCGGCAGAGACCCAGTACTTC. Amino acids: CASSTLGLAAETQYF.

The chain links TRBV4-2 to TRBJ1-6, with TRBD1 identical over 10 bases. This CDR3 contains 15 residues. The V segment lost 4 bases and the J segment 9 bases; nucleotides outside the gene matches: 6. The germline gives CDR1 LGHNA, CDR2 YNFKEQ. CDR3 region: CASSLAGTGVSPLHF. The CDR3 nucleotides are TGTGCCAGCAGCCTGGCCGGGACAGGGGTTTCACCCCTCCACTTT.

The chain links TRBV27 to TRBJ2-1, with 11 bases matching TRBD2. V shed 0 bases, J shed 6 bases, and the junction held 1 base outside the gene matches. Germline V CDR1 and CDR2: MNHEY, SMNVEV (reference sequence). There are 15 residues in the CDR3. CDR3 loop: CASSLSTSGSNEQFF. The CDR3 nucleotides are TGTGCCAGCAGTTTATCTACTAGCGGGAGCAATGAGCAGTTCTTC.

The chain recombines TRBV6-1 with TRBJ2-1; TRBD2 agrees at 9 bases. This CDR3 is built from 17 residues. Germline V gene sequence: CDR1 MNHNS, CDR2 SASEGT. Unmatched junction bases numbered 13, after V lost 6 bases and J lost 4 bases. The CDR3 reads CASSLAPAGGKYNEQFF. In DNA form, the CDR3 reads TGTGCCAGCAGCCTCGCCCCAGCGGGAGGAAAATACAATGAGCAGTTCTTC.